The clone carrying this TCR beta chain appeared a few times. Its specificity is not known. The data belong to a study of shared clonotypes between healthy human individuals. Whole-study findings and limits: A generally larger estimated richness was seen in naive subsets than in memory subsets.

The V and J ends lost 3 bases and 2 bases respectively, with 8 bases between them. This CDR3 comprises 14 residues. The germline V gene has CDR1 KGHSH and CDR2 LQKENI. The healthy adult donors were HIV-negative and reported no recent acute infections or vaccinations. An even split of each subset's genomic DNA across several immunoSEQ plates was performed. TCRdb's table, derived via immunoSEQ multiplex PCR, lists solely in-frame clones and lacks some. Here the sample spans over a million clones, over 95% being singletons. Sequencing input: naive CD4+ T cells sorted from blood. Subset: CD45RA+ positively selected. The rearrangement joins TRBV18 to TRBJ2-4; no clear D. This receptor was obtained from a man aged 30 to 39 in good health. DNA for the CDR3: TGTGCCAGCTCACCCCCCAGTACCAAAAACATTCAGTACTTC. Translated: CASSPPSTKNIQYF.